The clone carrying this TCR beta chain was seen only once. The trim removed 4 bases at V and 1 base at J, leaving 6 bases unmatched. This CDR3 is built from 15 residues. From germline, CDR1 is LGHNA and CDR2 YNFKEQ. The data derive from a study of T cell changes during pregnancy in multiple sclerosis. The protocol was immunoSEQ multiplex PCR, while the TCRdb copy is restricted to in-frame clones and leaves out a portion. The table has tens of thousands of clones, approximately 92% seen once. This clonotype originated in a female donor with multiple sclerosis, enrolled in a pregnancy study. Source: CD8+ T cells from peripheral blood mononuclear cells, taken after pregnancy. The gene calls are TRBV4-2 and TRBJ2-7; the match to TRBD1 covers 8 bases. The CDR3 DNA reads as TGTGCCAGCAGCCTTACCGGGACAGGTTCCTACGAGCAGTACTTC. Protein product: CASSLTGTGSYEQYF.